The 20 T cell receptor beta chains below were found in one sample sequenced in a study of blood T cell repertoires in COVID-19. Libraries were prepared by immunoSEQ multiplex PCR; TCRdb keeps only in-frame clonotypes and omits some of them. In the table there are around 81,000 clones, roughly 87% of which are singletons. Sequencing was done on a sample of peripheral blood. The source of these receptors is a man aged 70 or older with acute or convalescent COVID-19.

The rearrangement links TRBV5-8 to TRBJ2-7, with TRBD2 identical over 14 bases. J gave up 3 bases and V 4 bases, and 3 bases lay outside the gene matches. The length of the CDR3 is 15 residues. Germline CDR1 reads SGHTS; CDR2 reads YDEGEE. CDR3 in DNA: TGTGCCAGCAGCCGACTAGCGGGAGGGATCTACGAGCAGTACTTC. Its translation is CASSRLAGGIYEQYF.

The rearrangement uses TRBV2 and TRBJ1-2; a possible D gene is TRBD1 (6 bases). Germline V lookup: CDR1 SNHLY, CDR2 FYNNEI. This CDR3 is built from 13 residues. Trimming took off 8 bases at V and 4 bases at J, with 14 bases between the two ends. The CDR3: CASLDRSFYGYTF. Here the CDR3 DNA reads TGTGCCAGCCTGGACAGATCTTTCTATGGCTACACCTTC.

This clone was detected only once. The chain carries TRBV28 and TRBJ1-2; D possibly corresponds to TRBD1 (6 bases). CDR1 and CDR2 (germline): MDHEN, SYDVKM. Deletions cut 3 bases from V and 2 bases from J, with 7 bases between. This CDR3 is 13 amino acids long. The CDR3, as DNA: TGTGCCAGCAGTTTGGACAGCAACTATGGCTACACCTTC. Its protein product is CASSLDSNYGYTF.

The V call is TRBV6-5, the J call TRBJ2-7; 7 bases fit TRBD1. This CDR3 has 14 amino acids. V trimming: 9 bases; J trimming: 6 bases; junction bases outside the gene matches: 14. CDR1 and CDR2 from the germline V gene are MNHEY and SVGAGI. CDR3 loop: CASRTGVAYGEQYF. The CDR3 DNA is TGTGCCAGTAGAACAGGGGTGGCTTACGGCGAGCAGTACTTC.

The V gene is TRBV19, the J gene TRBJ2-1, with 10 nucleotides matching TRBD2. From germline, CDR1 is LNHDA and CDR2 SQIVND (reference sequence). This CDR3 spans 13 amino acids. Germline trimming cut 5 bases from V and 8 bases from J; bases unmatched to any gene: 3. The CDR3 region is CASSELAGYEQFF. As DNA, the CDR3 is TGTGCCAGTAGTGAACTAGCGGGATATGAGCAGTTCTTC.

The CDR3 is CASSRPGLASYNEQFF. For the CDR3, the DNA is TGTGCCAGCAGCCGCCCGGGACTAGCTTCCTACAATGAGCAGTTCTTC. V usage is TRBV28 and J usage is TRBJ2-1, with 9 positions matching TRBD2. The CDR3 runs 16 residues. The trim removed 6 bases at V and 1 base at J, leaving 7 bases unmatched. Germline V gene sequence: CDR1 MDHEN, CDR2 SYDVKM.

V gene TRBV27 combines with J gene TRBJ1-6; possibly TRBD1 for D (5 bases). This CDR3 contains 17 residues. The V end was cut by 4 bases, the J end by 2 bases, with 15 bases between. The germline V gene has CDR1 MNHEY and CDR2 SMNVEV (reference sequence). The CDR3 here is CASSSKGSYTYNSPLHF. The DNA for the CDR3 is TGTGCCAGCAGTTCCAAGGGGTCGTACACCTATAATTCACCCCTCCACTTT.

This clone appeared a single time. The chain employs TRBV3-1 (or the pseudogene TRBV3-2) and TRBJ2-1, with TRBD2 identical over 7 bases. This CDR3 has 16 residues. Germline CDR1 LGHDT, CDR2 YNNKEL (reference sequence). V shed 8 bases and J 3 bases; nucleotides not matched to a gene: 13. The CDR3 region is CASGRSGTFFYNEQFF. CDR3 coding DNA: TGTGCCAGCGGGCGCAGCGGGACTTTCTTCTACAATGAGCAGTTCTTC.

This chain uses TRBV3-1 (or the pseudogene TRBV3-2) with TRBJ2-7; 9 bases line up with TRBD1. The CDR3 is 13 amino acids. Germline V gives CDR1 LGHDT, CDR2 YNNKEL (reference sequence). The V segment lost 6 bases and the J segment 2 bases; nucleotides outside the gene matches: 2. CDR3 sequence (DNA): TGTGCCAGCAGACAGGGGGCTACCTACGAGCAGTACTTC. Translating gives CASRQGATYEQYF.

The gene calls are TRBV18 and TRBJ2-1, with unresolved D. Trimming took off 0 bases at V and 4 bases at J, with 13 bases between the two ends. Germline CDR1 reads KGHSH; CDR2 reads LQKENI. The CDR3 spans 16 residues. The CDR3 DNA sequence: TGTGCCAGCTCACCACCTAGCACTACTTATTACAATGAGCAGTTCTTC. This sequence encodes CASSPPSTTYYNEQFF.

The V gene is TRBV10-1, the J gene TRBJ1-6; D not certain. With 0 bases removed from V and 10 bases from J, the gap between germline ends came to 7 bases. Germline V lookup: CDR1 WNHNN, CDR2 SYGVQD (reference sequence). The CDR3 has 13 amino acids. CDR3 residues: CASSESGVSPLHF. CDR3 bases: TGCGCCAGCAGTGAGTCCGGGGTCTCACCCCTCCACTTT.

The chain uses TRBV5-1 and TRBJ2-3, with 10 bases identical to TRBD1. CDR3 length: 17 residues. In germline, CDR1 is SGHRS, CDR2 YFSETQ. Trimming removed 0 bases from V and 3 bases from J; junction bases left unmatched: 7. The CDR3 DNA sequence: TGCGCCAGCAGCTTGGGGCTTCGACAGGGGGCAACAGATACGCAGTATTTT. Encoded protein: CASSLGLRQGATDTQYF.

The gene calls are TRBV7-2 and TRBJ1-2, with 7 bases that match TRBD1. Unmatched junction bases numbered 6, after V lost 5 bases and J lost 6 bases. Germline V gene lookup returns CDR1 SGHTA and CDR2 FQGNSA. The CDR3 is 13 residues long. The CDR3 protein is CASSTGTDHGYTF. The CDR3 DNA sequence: TGTGCCAGCAGCACCGGGACAGACCATGGCTACACCTTC.

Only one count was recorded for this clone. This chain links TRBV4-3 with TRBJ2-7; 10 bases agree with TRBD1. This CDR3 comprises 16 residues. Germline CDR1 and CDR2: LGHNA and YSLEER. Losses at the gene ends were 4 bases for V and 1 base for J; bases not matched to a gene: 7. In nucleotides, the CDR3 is TGCGCCAGCAGCCTAGGATGGACAGGGGGGTCCTACGAGCAGTACTTC. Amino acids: CASSLGWTGGSYEQYF.

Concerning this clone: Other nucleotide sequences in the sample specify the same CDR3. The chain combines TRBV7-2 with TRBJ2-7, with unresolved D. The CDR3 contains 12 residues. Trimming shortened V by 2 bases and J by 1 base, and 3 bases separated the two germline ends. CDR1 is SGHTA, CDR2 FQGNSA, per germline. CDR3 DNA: TGTGCCAGCAGCTTATCGTCCTACGAGCAGTACTTC. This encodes CASSLSSYEQYF.

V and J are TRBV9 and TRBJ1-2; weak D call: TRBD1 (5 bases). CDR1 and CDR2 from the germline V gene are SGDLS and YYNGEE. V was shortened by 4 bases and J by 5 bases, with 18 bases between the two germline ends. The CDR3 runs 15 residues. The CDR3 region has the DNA TGTGCCAGCAGCACAGGCAGGGTAGGCATTTATGGCTACACCTTC. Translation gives CASSTGRVGIYGYTF. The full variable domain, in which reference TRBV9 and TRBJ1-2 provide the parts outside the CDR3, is DSGVTQTPKHLITATGQRVTLRCSPRSGDLSVYWYQQSLDQGLQFLIQYYNGEERAKGNILERFSAQQFPDLHSELNLSSLELGDSALYFCASSTGRVGIYGYTFGSGTRLTVV.

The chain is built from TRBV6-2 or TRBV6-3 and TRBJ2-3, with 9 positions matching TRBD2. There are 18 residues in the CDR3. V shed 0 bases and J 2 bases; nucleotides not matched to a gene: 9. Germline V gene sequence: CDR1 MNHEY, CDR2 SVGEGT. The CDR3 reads CASSYSPLAGDFTDTQYF. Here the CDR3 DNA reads TGTGCCAGCAGTTACTCCCCGTTAGCGGGGGATTTCACAGATACGCAGTATTTT.

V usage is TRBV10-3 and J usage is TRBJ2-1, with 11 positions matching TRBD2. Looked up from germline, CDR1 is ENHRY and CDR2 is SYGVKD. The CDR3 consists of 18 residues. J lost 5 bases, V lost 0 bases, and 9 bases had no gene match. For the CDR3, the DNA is TGTGCCATCAGTGAGTCATGGTCGGGGACTAGCGGCAACAATGAGCAGTTCTTC. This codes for CAISESWSGTSGNNEQFF.

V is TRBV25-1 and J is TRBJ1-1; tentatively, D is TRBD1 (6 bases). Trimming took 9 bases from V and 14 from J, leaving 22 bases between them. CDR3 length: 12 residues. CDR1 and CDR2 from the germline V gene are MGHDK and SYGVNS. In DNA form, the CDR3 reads TGTGCCAGTACAGCAGGGGCCGGAATTGAGTTCTTT. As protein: CASTAGAGIEFF.

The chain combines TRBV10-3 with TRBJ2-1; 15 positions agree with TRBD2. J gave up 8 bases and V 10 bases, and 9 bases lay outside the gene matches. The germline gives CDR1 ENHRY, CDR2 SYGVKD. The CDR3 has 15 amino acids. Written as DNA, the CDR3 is TGTGCCACCCGGACTAGCGGGAGGGCCGGGGATGAGCAGTTCTTC. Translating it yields CATRTSGRAGDEQFF.